Following are 18 T cell receptor beta chains from one sample sequenced in a study of cytomegalovirus exposure and HLA in healthy donors. The data were produced by immunoSEQ multiplex PCR, yet TCRdb's version contains in-frame clones alone and is incomplete. Of about 120,000 clones detected, 89% appear once; the ten largest clones hold more than 1%. Sequencing was carried out using PBMCs. The source of these receptors is a woman aged 18-29 years in good health and CMV-seronegative.

This clone occurred once. The genes are TRBV6-1 and TRBJ2-6; D possibly corresponds to TRBD1 (6 bases). V was shortened by 2 bases and J by 0 bases, with 8 bases between the two germline ends. There are 16 residues in the CDR3. CDR1 and CDR2 (germline): MNHNS, SASEGT. The CDR3 nucleotides read TGTGCCAGCAGTGAACAGGGGAGCTCTGGGGCCAACGTCCTGACTTTC. This sequence encodes CASSEQGSSGANVLTF.

This rearrangement joins TRBV5-1 to TRBJ1-3; a possible D gene is TRBD1 (6 bases). This CDR3 has 16 amino acids. Germline values: CDR1 SGHRS, CDR2 YFSETQ. Trimming shortened V by 2 bases and J by 4 bases, and 16 bases separated the two germline ends. DNA of the CDR3: TGCGCCAGCAGCTTTGGGGCCACAGGGAGCGGAAACACCATATATTTT. It yields the protein CASSFGATGSGNTIYF.

The J gene is TRBJ1-5, the V gene TRBV19; no reliable D call. The CDR3 extends over 17 amino acids. From germline, CDR1 is LNHDA and CDR2 SQIVND (reference sequence). V lost 3 bases, J lost 2 bases, and 17 bases lay in between. The CDR3: CASSMGSRVLGNQPQHF. The CDR3 nucleotides are TGTGCCAGTAGTATGGGGAGCCGGGTTTTGGGCAATCAGCCCCAGCATTTT.

The chain links TRBV7-6 to TRBJ2-6, with 11 bases matching TRBD2. Germline CDR1 SGHVS, CDR2 FNYEAQ. The V and J ends lost 5 bases and 0 bases, in that order; junction bases with no gene match: 6. The CDR3 is 18 residues long. The CDR3 nucleotides read TGTGCCAGCAGCCAACTAGCGGGGGACATCTCTGGGGCCAACGTCCTGACTTTC. Encoded protein: CASSQLAGDISGANVLTF.

The chain has TRBV4-1 and TRBJ1-1; 7 bases are a match to TRBD1. V was pared by 6 bases and J by 1 base, with 5 bases of the junction left unmatched. This CDR3 has 14 amino acids. The germline gives CDR1 MGHRA, CDR2 YSYEKL. This CDR3 is CASRGTATNTEAFF. The CDR3 coding sequence is TGCGCCAGCAGGGGGACAGCTACGAACACTGAAGCTTTCTTT.

The chain carries TRBV5-1 and TRBJ1-2, with a weak D call TRBD1 (6 bases). The CDR3 length is 16 residues. Trimming took 4 bases from V and 0 from J, leaving 16 bases between them. CDR1 and CDR2 (germline): SGHRS, YFSETQ. CDR3 coding DNA: TGCGCCAGCAGCACAACAGGGAAGCCCCCTAACTATGGCTACACCTTC. Translated, it gives CASSTTGKPPNYGYTF.

This clone was found once. The chain employs TRBV20-1 and TRBJ2-7; D ambiguous. Trimming left V 0 bases short and J 4 bases short, with 4 bases between. The germline V gene has CDR1 DFQATT and CDR2 SNEGSKA (reference sequence). The CDR3 extends over 11 amino acids. The CDR3 DNA reads TGCAGTGCTAGAGATGAGTACGAGCAGTACTTC. It translates to CSARDEYEQYF.

This clone was detected only once. V is TRBV18 and J is TRBJ2-7, with D possibly being TRBD2 (5 bases). The V gene's germline CDR1 is KGHSH and CDR2 LQKENI. The CDR3 consists of 13 residues. The germline V and J ends were trimmed by 3 bases and 6 bases, with 12 bases remaining between them. The CDR3 nucleotides are TGTGCCAGCTCACCGGATATTAGCGTCGAGCAGTACTTC. Residues: CASSPDISVEQYF.

This clone has more than one count but fewer than ten. This chain connects TRBV29-1 to TRBJ1-2; D gene uncertain. Germline V gene lookup returns CDR1 SQVTM and CDR2 ANQGSEA. This CDR3 is built from 13 residues. V lost 0 bases to trimming and J lost 4 bases, with 9 bases between them. CDR3 loop: CSVEEDPSYGYTF. CDR3 sequence (DNA): TGCAGCGTTGAAGAGGATCCTAGCTATGGCTACACCTTC.

The gene calls are TRBV2 and TRBJ1-6; D is undetermined. CDR1 SNHLY and CDR2 FYNNEI come from the germline V gene. V lost 0 bases, J lost 19 bases, and 22 bases lay in between. There are 15 residues in the CDR3. CDR3 sequence: CASSEALTKEPPLHF. CDR3 nucleotide sequence: TGTGCCAGCAGTGAAGCGCTTACAAAGGAGCCCCCGCTACACTTT.

CDR3 in DNA: TGTGCCAGCAGCGCTACGGGACTAGTTAATCAGCCCCAGCATTTT. This translates into CASSATGLVNQPQHF. The chain couples TRBV7-9 to TRBJ1-5; tentatively, D is TRBD1 (5 bases). Germline CDR1 and CDR2: SEHNR and FQNEAQ (reference sequence). V was clipped by 5 bases and J by 4 bases, with 15 bases between them. The CDR3 sequence is 15 residues long.

The chain couples TRBV9 to TRBJ1-6; no reliable D call. Between the trimmed V and J ends, which lost 3 bases and 6 bases, there was a span of 19 bases. Per germline, CDR1 SGDLS and CDR2 YYNGEE. The CDR3 has 17 residues. The DNA for the CDR3 is TGTGCCAGCAGCGATCGACCCAGCGCCATAGGTAATTCACCCCTCCACTTT. Protein sequence: CASSDRPSAIGNSPLHF.

The chain links TRBV5-4 to TRBJ2-5; TRBD1 aligns across 8 bases. The CDR3 sequence is 14 residues long. Germline V gene lookup returns CDR1 SGHNT and CDR2 YYREEE (reference sequence). V was pared by 4 bases and J by 1 base, with 3 bases of the junction left unmatched. DNA of the CDR3: TGTGCCAGCAGCCGACAGGGGTTCCAAGAGACCCAGTACTTC. This encodes CASSRQGFQETQYF.

This clone was observed a single time. The chain employs TRBV5-1 and TRBJ2-3; the match to TRBD2 covers 11 bases. This CDR3 is 16 amino acids long. Per the germline V gene, CDR1 is SGHRS and CDR2 is YFSETQ. V lost 2 bases, J lost 2 bases, and 4 bases stayed unmatched. The CDR3: CASSLPGLAVTDTQYF. Written as DNA, the CDR3 is TGCGCCAGCAGCTTACCGGGACTAGCGGTCACAGATACGCAGTATTTT.

Here the CDR3 DNA reads TGTGCCAGCAGCCAAGCTCGGGGCCAGGGGGCGGCCTACGAGCAGTACTTC. Translation: CASSQARGQGAAYEQYF. The V call is TRBV4-2, the J call TRBJ2-7; TRBD1 matches 8 bases. Germline V gives CDR1 LGHNA, CDR2 YNFKEQ. Trimming removed 1 base from V and 2 bases from J; junction bases left unmatched: 10. The CDR3 totals 17 residues.

This clone was seen only a few times. This rearrangement joins TRBV6-5 to TRBJ2-7; 7 bases fit TRBD2. Per germline, CDR1 MNHEY and CDR2 SVGAGI. V was clipped by 6 bases and J by 2 bases; unmatched bases: 10. The CDR3 runs 15 residues. The CDR3 sequence is CASRPRSAGAYEQYF. The CDR3 DNA reads as TGTGCCAGCAGGCCCAGGTCCGCGGGGGCCTACGAGCAGTACTTC.

The gene calls are TRBV27 and TRBJ2-7; D is possibly TRBD2 (5 bases). This CDR3 contains 16 residues. Per the germline V gene, CDR1 is MNHEY and CDR2 is SMNVEV (reference sequence). Trimming removed 3 bases at V and 5 bases at J, with 20 bases between. CDR3 nucleotides: TGTGCCAGCAGTTTTCTGTGGACTGGACTGGGCAACGAGCAGTACTTC. This sequence encodes CASSFLWTGLGNEQYF.

The rearrangement joins TRBV5-1 to TRBJ1-1; D is perhaps TRBD1 (6 bases). Germline lookup yields CDR1 SGHRS and CDR2 YFSETQ. The V end was cut by 1 base, the J end by 1 base, with 11 bases between. This CDR3 has 15 amino acids. CDR3 in amino acids: CASSLTGGPNTEAFF. DNA of the CDR3: TGCGCCAGCAGCTTGACGGGGGGCCCGAACACTGAAGCTTTCTTT.